A selection of T cell receptor beta chains follows, all from one sample in a study of PD-1 blockade in classical Hodgkin lymphoma. Here immunoSEQ multiplex PCR was the method, and the copy in TCRdb shows in-frame clones only, minus some. The repertoire holds 20,000 to 30,000 clones, roughly 79% seen once, with roughly a fifth in the top ten. The source was peripheral blood mononuclear cells (PBMCs), collected before the second cycle of nivolumab. Every receptor here comes from a human donor with classical Hodgkin lymphoma. The CDR3 runs from the conserved cysteine through the conserved F or W. The D gene is left open where the match is weak. Size tells how often a clone was seen (once, few, many) or the class of an expanded clone, and some rows leave it out.

j_gene: TRBJ2-7
v_gene: TRBV19
abundance: -
d_gene: -
CDR3nt: TGTGCCAGTAGTACCAAGAAGGGGGCCTACGAGCAGTACTTC
CDR3aa: CASSTKKGAYEQYF

j_gene: TRBJ1-4
v_gene: TRBV5-1
abundance: once
d_gene: -
CDR3nt: TGCGCCAGCAGCTTTGGGGACGGACCAACTAATGAAAAACTGTTTTTT
CDR3aa: CASSFGDGPTNEKLFF

j_gene: TRBJ2-3
v_gene: TRBV6-4
abundance: -
d_gene: -
CDR3nt: TGTGCCAGCAGCCCAAAAGGGCGTGGTACGCAGTATTTT
CDR3aa: CASSPKGRGTQYF

j_gene: TRBJ1-5
v_gene: TRBV28
abundance: -
d_gene: -
CDR3nt: TGTGCCAGCAGTCGGGGCGATCAGCCCCAGCATTTT
CDR3aa: CASSRGDQPQHF

j_gene: TRBJ2-2
v_gene: TRBV7-3
abundance: once
d_gene: TRBD2
CDR3nt: TGTGCCAGCAGCTACCTACCCGACCTAGCGGGAGGATCTGGGGAGCTGTTTTTT
CDR3aa: CASSYLPDLAGGSGELFF

j_gene: TRBJ2-7
v_gene: TRBV6-1
abundance: few
d_gene: TRBD1
CDR3nt: TGTGCCAGCGTGTGGGACAGGGTAGAGCAGTACTTC
CDR3aa: CASVWDRVEQYF

j_gene: TRBJ1-2
v_gene: TRBV2
abundance: -
d_gene: -
CDR3nt: TGTGCCAGCAGTGAGGGGAGAGGATCCTATGGCTACACCTTC
CDR3aa: CASSEGRGSYGYTF

j_gene: TRBJ2-7
v_gene: TRBV10-1
abundance: -
d_gene: TRBD1
CDR3nt: TGCGCCAGCTCCCGACAGGGCCTCTACGAGCAGTACTTC
CDR3aa: CASSRQGLYEQYF

j_gene: TRBJ2-1
v_gene: TRBV5-1
abundance: few
d_gene: TRBD2
CDR3nt: TGCGCCAGCAGCTCCGGACTAGCGGGAGGATCGGTCAATGAGCAGTTCTTC
CDR3aa: CASSSGLAGGSVNEQFF

j_gene: TRBJ2-7
v_gene: TRBV29-1
abundance: -
d_gene: TRBD1
CDR3nt: TGCAGCGTTGGGACAGGGGCCTCCTACGAGCAGTACTTC
CDR3aa: CSVGTGASYEQYF

j_gene: TRBJ1-6
v_gene: TRBV4-1
abundance: -
d_gene: TRBD1
CDR3nt: TGCGCCAGCACACCGAGACAGGGTTATAATTCACCCCTCCACTTT
CDR3aa: CASTPRQGYNSPLHF

j_gene: TRBJ1-2
v_gene: TRBV29-1
abundance: -
d_gene: -
CDR3nt: TGCAGCGTTGAGACCGGGCAGGGGAGGAATGGCTACACCTTC
CDR3aa: CSVETGQGRNGYTF

j_gene: TRBJ2-2
v_gene: TRBV5-1
abundance: -
d_gene: -
CDR3nt: TGCGCCAGCAGCTTGTTGGCGGACCACGGCCCGAGATCCGGGGAGCTGTTTTTT
CDR3aa: CASSLLADHGPRSGELFF

j_gene: TRBJ2-2
v_gene: TRBV19
abundance: -
d_gene: -
CDR3nt: TGTGCCAGTAGTCCGAGGTTAGGAGGGGGCGGACTGAACACCGGGGAGCTGTTTTTT
CDR3aa: CASSPRLGGGGLNTGELFF

j_gene: TRBJ2-5
v_gene: TRBV9
abundance: -
d_gene: -
CDR3nt: TGTGCCAGCAGTCGGTGGGCGGGATGGGAGACCCAGTACTTC
CDR3aa: CASSRWAGWETQYF

j_gene: TRBJ1-4
v_gene: TRBV18
abundance: -
d_gene: -
CDR3nt: TGTGCCAGCTCACCAATCGGATCAACTAATGAAAAACTGTTTTTT
CDR3aa: CASSPIGSTNEKLFF

j_gene: TRBJ2-5
v_gene: TRBV19
abundance: -
d_gene: -
CDR3nt: TGTGCCAGTAGTACCGGACAGTTAAGGTCGGAGAGGACCCAGTACTTC
CDR3aa: CASSTGQLRSERTQYF

j_gene: TRBJ1-1
v_gene: TRBV7-6
abundance: -
d_gene: TRBD1
CDR3nt: TGTGCCAGCAGCTTGGGACAGGGGAACACTGAAGCTTTCTTT
CDR3aa: CASSLGQGNTEAFF

j_gene: TRBJ1-5
v_gene: TRBV30
abundance: once
d_gene: -
CDR3nt: TGTGCCTGGAGTGGGAGGGGTATCCCTCAGCCCCAGCATTTT
CDR3aa: CAWSGRGIPQPQHF

j_gene: TRBJ2-7
v_gene: TRBV5-1
abundance: -
d_gene: TRBD2
CDR3nt: TGCGCCAGCAGCTTGGTTAGCGGGTACGAGCAGTACTTC
CDR3aa: CASSLVSGYEQYF

j_gene: TRBJ2-5
v_gene: TRBV10-1
abundance: -
d_gene: TRBD2
CDR3nt: TGCGCCAGCAGCCTTGGGAGGGCTAGCCTCCCGGAGGAAGAGACCCAGTACTTC
CDR3aa: CASSLGRASLPEEETQYF

j_gene: TRBJ2-7
v_gene: TRBV19
abundance: -
d_gene: TRBD1
CDR3nt: TGTGCCAGTAGAATAACAGGGGGCGGAGGCGAGCAGTACTTC
CDR3aa: CASRITGGGGEQYF

j_gene: TRBJ2-7
v_gene: TRBV12-2
abundance: -
d_gene: -
CDR3nt: TGTGCAAGTCGCTTCAGACTGAAATACGAGCAGTACTTC
CDR3aa: CASRFRLKYEQYF

j_gene: TRBJ2-1
v_gene: TRBV5-6
abundance: -
d_gene: TRBD2
CDR3nt: TGTGCCAGCAGTCTTCTAGCGGGCCGGTACAATGAGCAGTTCTTC
CDR3aa: CASSLLAGRYNEQFF

j_gene: TRBJ1-3
v_gene: TRBV9
abundance: -
d_gene: -
CDR3nt: TGTGCCAGCAGCGTAACAGACACGGGGAGCTCTGGAAACACCATATATTTT
CDR3aa: CASSVTDTGSSGNTIYF

j_gene: TRBJ1-1
v_gene: TRBV7-8
abundance: once
d_gene: -
CDR3nt: TGTGCCAGCAGCTCACGACTAGGGGGGGGCTATGGGGCTGAAGCTTTCTTT
CDR3aa: CASSSRLGGGYGAEAFF

j_gene: TRBJ1-2
v_gene: TRBV5-1
abundance: -
d_gene: -
CDR3nt: TGCGCCAGCAGCTTGGAAGGGGTTGGTCGGGGCTACACCTTC
CDR3aa: CASSLEGVGRGYTF

j_gene: TRBJ2-4
v_gene: TRBV28
abundance: -
d_gene: -
CDR3nt: TGTGCCAGCAGCCTACGTTTTATGGCGAGAAACATTCAGTACTTC
CDR3aa: CASSLRFMARNIQYF

j_gene: TRBJ2-1
v_gene: TRBV4-2
abundance: -
d_gene: -
CDR3nt: TGTGCCAGCAGCCCACGTCAGGCGGGCATATCCTACAATGAGCAGTTCTTC
CDR3aa: CASSPRQAGISYNEQFF

j_gene: TRBJ1-5
v_gene: TRBV23-1
abundance: -
d_gene: -
CDR3nt: TGCGCCAGTACTAGGGCTCCCGGACAGTATAGCAATCAGCCCCAGCATTTT
CDR3aa: CASTRAPGQYSNQPQHF

j_gene: TRBJ2-7
v_gene: TRBV5-1
abundance: -
d_gene: TRBD2
CDR3nt: TGCGCCAGCAGCCGGACTAGCGGGAGTACTTCCTACGAGCAGTACTTC
CDR3aa: CASSRTSGSTSYEQYF

j_gene: TRBJ2-3
v_gene: TRBV13
abundance: -
d_gene: TRBD2
CDR3nt: TGTGCCAGCAGCTCCAGCGGGGGGACACGTAACACAGATACGCAGTATTTT
CDR3aa: CASSSSGGTRNTDTQYF

j_gene: TRBJ2-1
v_gene: TRBV27
abundance: -
d_gene: TRBD2
CDR3nt: TGTGCCAGCAGCTCCGGGACTAGCAATGAGCAGTTCTTC
CDR3aa: CASSSGTSNEQFF

j_gene: TRBJ2-5
v_gene: TRBV6-1
abundance: few
d_gene: -
CDR3nt: TGTGCCAGCCTCAGGGACCGGAGGGAGACCCAGTACTTC
CDR3aa: CASLRDRRETQYF

j_gene: TRBJ1-5
v_gene: TRBV19
abundance: few
d_gene: -
CDR3nt: TGTGCCACGATATCGGGGGACGGATATAGCAATCAGCCCCAGCATTTT
CDR3aa: CATISGDGYSNQPQHF

j_gene: TRBJ2-4
v_gene: TRBV5-5
abundance: -
d_gene: -
CDR3nt: TGTGCCAGCAGCCCGGATCTGGGACGGCAAAACATTCAGTACTTC
CDR3aa: CASSPDLGRQNIQYF

j_gene: TRBJ2-5
v_gene: TRBV5-1
abundance: -
d_gene: -
CDR3nt: TGCGCCAGCAGCCCCGAACAAGAGACCCAGTACTTC
CDR3aa: CASSPEQETQYF

j_gene: TRBJ1-5
v_gene: TRBV30
abundance: -
d_gene: -
CDR3nt: TGTGCCTGGAGTGTAGGGGTCGATCAGCCCCAGCATTTT
CDR3aa: CAWSVGVDQPQHF

j_gene: TRBJ2-6
v_gene: TRBV27
abundance: few
d_gene: -
CDR3nt: TGTGCCAGCAGTTCGGCAGGGTATGGGGCCAACGTCCTGACTTTC
CDR3aa: CASSSAGYGANVLTF

j_gene: TRBJ2-7
v_gene: TRBV7-6
abundance: -
d_gene: -
CDR3nt: TGTGCCAGCAGCTTAAGGGTTGGGTTACAAAACGAGCAGTACTTC
CDR3aa: CASSLRVGLQNEQYF

j_gene: TRBJ2-3
v_gene: TRBV5-4
abundance: -
d_gene: TRBD1
CDR3nt: TGTGCCAGCAGCTCAAGGGGACAGGGGAGCACAGATACGCAGTATTTT
CDR3aa: CASSSRGQGSTDTQYF

j_gene: TRBJ2-2
v_gene: TRBV9
abundance: -
d_gene: -
CDR3nt: TGTGCCAGCAGCCGTGAGAACACCGGGGAGCTGTTTTTT
CDR3aa: CASSRENTGELFF

j_gene: TRBJ1-1
v_gene: TRBV10-3
abundance: -
d_gene: TRBD1
CDR3nt: TGTGCCATCAGTGGGACTGACAGGGGAGGTGAAGCTTTCTTT
CDR3aa: CAISGTDRGGEAFF

j_gene: TRBJ2-7
v_gene: TRBV27
abundance: -
d_gene: TRBD2
CDR3nt: TGTGCCAGCAGTTTAAAGCGGGGACCCTACGAGCAGTACTTC
CDR3aa: CASSLKRGPYEQYF

j_gene: TRBJ2-7
v_gene: TRBV28
abundance: -
d_gene: -
CDR3nt: TGTGCCAGCACCACTCTTGGAGTGCAGGCCGCTTCGGGCCACGAGCAGTACTTC
CDR3aa: CASTTLGVQAASGHEQYF

j_gene: TRBJ1-2
v_gene: TRBV10-2
abundance: -
d_gene: -
CDR3nt: TGCGCCAGCAGTGAGGAGTGGGGCGGAGGATACTATGGCTACACCTTC
CDR3aa: CASSEEWGGGYYGYTF

j_gene: TRBJ2-5
v_gene: TRBV2
abundance: -
d_gene: -
CDR3nt: TGTGCCAGCAGTGGGGAAGCTGGATCGCAAGAGACCCAGTACTTC
CDR3aa: CASSGEAGSQETQYF